A single sample is the source of the 32 T cell receptor beta chains below, sequenced in a study of blood T cell repertoires in COVID-19. Measured with immunoSEQ multiplex PCR; TCRdb has only the in-frame clones, and not every one. This table has about 240,000 clones, around 86% appearing once. Specimen: peripheral blood. These receptors came from a woman aged 65 to 85 with active or convalescent COVID-19.

The chain joins TRBV9 to TRBJ1-6, with no clear D. V lost 3 bases and J 6 bases, leaving 16 bases between the germline ends. This CDR3 spans 16 amino acids. Germline loops: CDR1 SGDLS, CDR2 YYNGEE. CDR3 amino acids: CASSERSRIFNSPLHF. The DNA of the CDR3 is TGTGCCAGCAGCGAGCGGTCCAGGATCTTTAATTCACCCCTCCACTTT. Using reference TRBV9 and TRBJ1-6 for the parts outside the CDR3, the full variable domain is DSGVTQTPKHLITATGQRVTLRCSPRSGDLSVYWYQQSLDQGLQFLIQYYNGEERAKGNILERFSAQQFPDLHSELNLSSLELGDSALYFCASSERSRIFNSPLHFGNGTRLTVT.

This sequence joins TRBV18 and TRBJ1-5, with D unclear. Germline lookup yields CDR1 KGHSH and CDR2 LQKENI. CDR3 length equals 14 residues. The V and J ends lost 6 bases and 2 bases respectively, with 11 bases between them. In DNA, the CDR3 is TGTGCCAGCTCTCGGTCAGAGGGCAATCAGCCCCAGCATTTT. Protein: CASSRSEGNQPQHF.

This clone has only a few counts. This sequence joins TRBV2 and TRBJ2-7, with 7 nucleotides matching TRBD1. The V segment lost 3 bases and the J segment 4 bases; nucleotides outside the gene matches: 9. The germline gives CDR1 SNHLY, CDR2 FYNNEI. This CDR3 has 15 residues. The CDR3 nucleotides are TGTGCCAGCAGTGAGGTGGGGGACAGTCCGTACGAGCAGTACTTC. Residues: CASSEVGDSPYEQYF.

The chain uses TRBV27 and TRBJ2-3; D not resolved. Germline assignment: CDR1 MNHEY and CDR2 SMNVEV (reference sequence). The length of the CDR3 is 15 residues. V was pared by 4 bases and J by 3 bases, with 14 bases between. The CDR3 bases are TGTGCCAGCAGTTCACTTACCTCTAGGACAGATACGCAGTATTTT. It encodes CASSSLTSRTDTQYF.

The rearrangement uses TRBV19 and TRBJ1-3; D is possibly TRBD1 (5 bases). V lost 7 bases and J 0 bases, leaving 13 bases between the germline ends. Germline V CDR1 and CDR2: LNHDA, SQIVND (reference sequence). CDR3 size: 15 residues. DNA for the CDR3: TGTGCCAGTATCCTCCCCAGGGTCTCTGGAAACACCATATATTTT. Its translation is CASILPRVSGNTIYF.

V and J are TRBV6-5 and TRBJ2-4; D is undetermined. This CDR3 has 14 residues. Germline loops: CDR1 MNHEY, CDR2 SVGAGI. Deletions cut 6 bases from V and 6 bases from J, with 15 bases between. Here the CDR3 DNA reads TGTGCCAGCAGCACTCCGCAGGTGGGAAACATTCAGTACTTC. As protein: CASSTPQVGNIQYF.

The chain is built from TRBV20-1 and TRBJ1-2; D ambiguous. The CDR3 is 13 residues long. V gave up 3 bases and J gave up 4 bases, with 12 bases separating them. The germline V gene encodes CDR1 DFQATT and CDR2 SNEGSKA (reference sequence). CDR3 residues: CSASPRVSYGYTF. CDR3 in DNA: TGCAGTGCTAGTCCCCGAGTTTCCTATGGCTACACCTTC.

The V and J genes are TRBV6-6 and TRBJ1-6; TRBD1 is a possible D gene (5 bases). CDR1 MNHNY and CDR2 SVGAGI come from the germline V gene (reference sequence). The CDR3 has 11 amino acids. V was pared by 5 bases and J by 14 bases, with 10 bases between. The CDR3 region has the DNA TGTGCCAGCAGTGCAGACAGAGCCCTCCACTTT. It codes for CASSADRALHF.

This clone has a single count. The V gene is TRBV24-1, the J gene TRBJ2-3, with a weak D call TRBD1 (5 bases). The CDR3 loop spans 16 amino acids. Trimming took off 1 base at V and 4 bases at J, with 14 bases between the two ends. CDR1 KGHDR and CDR2 SFDVKD come from the germline V gene. The chain's CDR3 is CATSDFGANFPDTQYF. CDR3 coding DNA: TGTGCCACCAGTGATTTTGGGGCAAATTTTCCAGATACGCAGTATTTT.

The chain is built from TRBV9 and TRBJ2-5; weak D call: TRBD2 (6 bases). Trimming pared 4 bases from V and 4 bases from J, leaving 11 bases between. CDR3 length: 13 residues. CDR1 and CDR2 from the germline V gene are SGDLS and YYNGEE. CDR3 region: CASSPEEGETQYF. The CDR3 nucleotides are TGTGCCAGCAGCCCGGAGGAGGGAGAGACCCAGTACTTC.

This chain links TRBV5-1 with TRBJ1-3; no clear D. Germline loops: CDR1 SGHRS, CDR2 YFSETQ. The CDR3 runs 14 residues. The V gene lost 4 bases and the J gene lost 3 bases, with 11 bases spanning the gap. As DNA, the CDR3 is TGCGCCAGCAGCCCGAGTAGTAGTGGAAACACCATATATTTT. It translates to CASSPSSSGNTIYF.

V and J are TRBV18 and TRBJ2-1; 9 nucleotides align to TRBD1. The CDR3 extends over 14 amino acids. Trimming removed 4 bases from V and 2 bases from J; junction bases left unmatched: 0. Germline V gene sequence: CDR1 KGHSH, CDR2 LQKENI. The CDR3 region is CASSRQGAYNEQFF. The CDR3 region has the DNA TGTGCCAGCTCACGACAGGGGGCCTACAATGAGCAGTTCTTC.

This clone was picked up one time. The CDR3 DNA reads as TGTGCCAGCAGCCTTCCAACTAATGAAAAACTGTTTTTT. It is translated as CASSLPTNEKLFF. The V gene is TRBV7-2, the J gene TRBJ1-4; D not resolved. The CDR3 extends over 13 amino acids. The V end was cut by 5 bases, the J end by 0 bases, with 4 bases between. Germline CDR1 SGHTA, CDR2 FQGNSA.

The chain couples TRBV18 to TRBJ2-7; tentative D call: TRBD2 (6 bases). Germline V gene data show CDR1 as KGHSH and CDR2 as LQKENI. The CDR3 sequence is 16 residues long. V was shortened by 3 bases and J by 1 base, with 16 bases between the two germline ends. This CDR3 is CASSPSPRAGSYEQYF. The DNA for the CDR3 is TGTGCCAGCTCACCTTCGCCCCGGGCGGGATCCTACGAGCAGTACTTC.

This rearrangement joins TRBV4-3 to TRBJ2-1, with 9 positions matching TRBD2. The CDR3 is 17 residues long. After removal of 0 bases from V and 9 bases from J, the junction contained 12 bases not matched to a gene. Germline V gives CDR1 LGHNA, CDR2 YSLEER. In DNA, the CDR3 is TGCGCCAGCAGCCAAGAAATCGGCGGGGGGGCGGCGGGTGAGCAGTTCTTC. This gives the protein CASSQEIGGGAAGEQFF.

This chain connects TRBV6-1 to TRBJ2-7, with 7 bases aligning to TRBD1. After removal of 3 bases from V and 2 bases from J, the junction contained 1 base not matched to a gene. This CDR3 spans 13 amino acids. CDR1 is MNHNS and CDR2 is SASEGT in the germline V gene. The CDR3 here is CASSEDRTYEQYF. As DNA, the CDR3 is TGTGCCAGCAGTGAGGACAGGACCTACGAGCAGTACTTC.

This chain joins TRBV6-4 and TRBJ2-6, with 7 bases aligning to TRBD1. Germline-derived CDR1 and CDR2 are MRHNA and SNTAGT. This CDR3 comprises 17 residues. V lost 5 bases and J lost 2; bases outside the gene matches: 9. Here the CDR3 reads CASSSDQGVAGANVLTF. DNA of the CDR3: TGTGCCAGCAGTTCTGATCAGGGGGTTGCTGGGGCCAACGTCCTGACTTTC.

This chain joins TRBV29-1 and TRBJ1-2, with D possibly being TRBD1 (6 bases). V was pared by 7 bases and J by 2 bases, with 11 bases between. Germline-derived CDR1 and CDR2 are SQVTM and ANQGSEA. CDR3 length: 12 amino acids. Here the CDR3 DNA reads TGCAGCGCGGAAGGACAGAACTATGGCTACACCTTC. It encodes CSAEGQNYGYTF. Filled out from reference TRBV29-1 and TRBJ1-2, the complete variable domain reads SAVISQKPSRDICQRGTSLTIQCQVDSQVTMMFWYRQQPGQSLTLIATANQGSEATYESGFVIDKFPISRPNLTFSTLTVSNMSPEDSSIYLCSAEGQNYGYTFGSGTRLTVV.

The chain links TRBV5-6 to TRBJ2-2; D ambiguous. Trimming left V 5 bases short and J 4 bases short, with 6 bases between. Germline V gene lookup returns CDR1 SGHDT and CDR2 YYEEEE. This CDR3 region has 12 residues. CDR3 loop: CASSYPTGELFF. CDR3 coding DNA: TGTGCCAGCAGTTATCCCACCGGGGAGCTGTTTTTT.

The chain is built from TRBV6-4 and TRBJ1-5, with a weak D call TRBD1 (6 bases). Germline loops: CDR1 MRHNA, CDR2 SNTAGT. The CDR3 extends over 13 amino acids. The V gene lost 10 bases and the J gene lost 5 bases, with 15 bases spanning the gap. CDR3 residues: CATHRQADQPQHF. DNA of the CDR3: TGTGCCACCCATCGACAGGCCGATCAGCCCCAGCATTTT.

V gene TRBV11-2 combines with J gene TRBJ1-2; D is unresolved. Trimming took 0 bases from V and 3 from J, leaving 5 bases between them. The CDR3 totals 13 residues. The V gene's germline CDR1 is SGHAT and CDR2 FQNNGV. The CDR3 DNA reads as TGTGCCAGCAGCTTAGAGCGTGACTATGGCTACACCTTC. This codes for CASSLERDYGYTF.

J is TRBJ2-5 and V is TRBV7-8; TRBD2 matches 9 bases. This CDR3 region has 17 residues. Germline CDR1 SGHVS, CDR2 FQNEAQ. Trimming at V came to 5 bases and at J to 0 bases, leaving 10 bases not matched to a gene. The CDR3 DNA sequence: TGTGCCAGCAGCCGAGCTAGGCTAGCGGGGAACCAAGAGACCCAGTACTTC. Encoded protein: CASSRARLAGNQETQYF.

The table lists this clone with a count of one. The chain is built from TRBV6-5 and TRBJ2-1; TRBD1 matches at 7 bases. The CDR3 covers 14 residues. Germline CDR1 is MNHEY and CDR2 is SVGAGI. The ends lost 7 bases at V and 7 bases at J; junction bases unmatched: 10. For the CDR3, the DNA is TGTGCCAGCACAACTACAGGGGCGAGGAATGAGCAGTTCTTC. This sequence encodes CASTTTGARNEQFF.

The V call is TRBV5-4, the J call TRBJ1-1; a possible D gene is TRBD1 (6 bases). This CDR3 comprises 14 residues. V was cut by 4 bases and J by 3 bases, with 13 bases left in between. Germline-derived CDR1 and CDR2 are SGHNT and YYREEE (reference sequence). The CDR3 DNA is TGTGCCAGCAGCCGGGGGGCCCGAGACACTGAAGCTTTCTTT. It specifies CASSRGARDTEAFF.

The sample holds one count of this clone. This chain uses TRBV12-3 or TRBV12-4 with TRBJ1-3; D gene unclear. V lost 2 bases, J lost 1 base, and 3 bases lay in between. The CDR3 is made up of 13 amino acids. CDR3 sequence reads: CASSLRSGNTIYF. CDR3 sequence (DNA): TGTGCCAGCAGTTTACGGTCTGGAAACACCATATATTTT.

The V call is TRBV5-5, the J call TRBJ2-5; TRBD2 aligns across 7 bases. The J segment lost 4 bases and the V segment lost 2 bases, leaving 8 bases of the junction unmatched. This CDR3 has 15 amino acids. CDR1 is SGHKS, CDR2 YYEKEE, per germline (reference sequence). The CDR3 coding sequence is TGTGCCAGCAGCTTCCAGCGGGGAGGAATAGAGACCCAGTACTTC. It codes for CASSFQRGGIETQYF.

V and J are TRBV5-1 and TRBJ1-5, with D hard to call. Trimming stripped 4 bases from V and 6 bases from J, with 17 bases between. Germline-derived CDR1 and CDR2 are SGHRS and YFSETQ. This CDR3 has 15 residues. The CDR3 coding sequence is TGCGCCAGCAGCCCCGGTGGGGAGGTAAGTCAGCCCCAGCATTTT. Protein product: CASSPGGEVSQPQHF.

This rearrangement joins TRBV27 to TRBJ2-7; 7 bases line up with TRBD1. Germline V gene sequence: CDR1 MNHEY, CDR2 SMNVEV (reference sequence). The CDR3 extends over 14 amino acids. Trimming took 5 bases from V and 1 from J; bases not matched to a gene: 5. CDR3 region: CASSPSQGSYEQYF. CDR3 in DNA: TGTGCCAGCAGTCCGTCACAGGGGTCCTACGAGCAGTACTTC.

The table lists this clone with a few counts. The J gene is TRBJ1-6, the V gene TRBV19, with TRBD1 matching over 8 bases. Germline loops: CDR1 LNHDA, CDR2 SQIVND (reference sequence). The CDR3 runs 12 residues. Trimming cost V 10 bases and J 8 bases; bases outside gene matches: 4. CDR3 nucleotide sequence: TGTGCCACACAGGGGGGGGATTCACCCCTCCACTTT. Translating it yields CATQGGDSPLHF.

The V gene is TRBV5-6, the J gene TRBJ1-1; no clear D gene. From germline, CDR1 is SGHDT and CDR2 YYEEEE. Trimming removed 1 base from V and 10 bases from J, with 11 bases in between. This CDR3 is built from 12 residues. The CDR3 DNA sequence: TGTGCCAGCAGCTTGACGCCTCGGAGAGCTTTCTTT. Its translation: CASSLTPRRAFF.

The V gene is TRBV5-8, the J gene TRBJ2-3, with 13 bases fitting TRBD2. Unmatched junction bases numbered 7, after V lost 0 bases and J lost 0 bases. The CDR3 has 19 amino acids. The germline CDR1 and CDR2 sequences are SGHTS and YDEGEE. The CDR3, as DNA: TGTGCCAGCAGCTTGGCATGGACTAGCGGGGGCCTTAGCACAGATACGCAGTATTTT. Translated, it gives CASSLAWTSGGLSTDTQYF.

The gene calls are TRBV19 and TRBJ2-1; D might be TRBD2 (6 bases). The CDR3 totals 17 residues. Germline V CDR1 and CDR2: LNHDA, SQIVND (reference sequence). Trimming took off 5 bases at V and 4 bases at J, with 21 bases between the two ends. CDR3 sequence (DNA): TGTGCCAGTAGTCCCCATCTCACCGGGGGAAAGTACAATGAGCAGTTCTTC. Protein sequence: CASSPHLTGGKYNEQFF.